This TCR beta chain was captured by sequencing in a study of T cells in Graves' hyperthyroidism and ophthalmopathy. Whole-study findings and limits: In simple terms, a model built on 13 V-J features told ophthalmopathy apart from stable hyperthyroidism. Model-based prediction identified ophthalmopathy a median roughly 5.9 months prior to its onset.

It was RNA transcripts that yielded the amplified TCR beta CDR3 regions. The HTBI primer set drove a first-round RT-PCR of the TCR CDR3. TCRdb re-analysed the multiplex PCR reads in MiXCR, keeping a single row per CDR3 protein. This table holds about 620,000 distinct CDR3 sequences, roughly 15% found once. This clonotype was detected many times. Its target is not known. The germline V gene has CDR1 DFQATT and CDR2 SNEGSKA (reference sequence). This CDR3 is 17 amino acids long. Unmatched junction bases numbered 12, after V lost 2 bases and J lost 5 bases. Diagnoses were made from clinical symptoms, serum measures (thyroxine and TRAb), thyroid ultrasound and orbital computed tomography. Out of over 7.5 ml of fresh peripheral blood came the PBMCs.

What was sequenced was blood. The V and J genes are TRBV20-1 and TRBJ2-5; 12 bases align to TRBD2. The TCR originated in a woman aged 25 to 39 with Graves' hyperthyroidism. The CDR3 loop reads CSARSRLAGGPRETQYF. The CDR3 bases are TGCAGTGCTAGATCTCGGCTAGCGGGAGGGCCGCGGGAGACCCAGTACTTC.